This is a list of T cell receptor beta chains from one sample in a study of response to subunit inactivated influenza vaccine. TCRdb re-called the RT-PCR reads through MiXCR, storing one row per CDR3 protein. The sample includes under 200,000 distinct CDR3 sequences, roughly 12% of them seen just once. Another study also made use of these data, one on T cells expressing NK-cell markers.

Sequenced here: CD8+ T cells sorted from PBMCs, sampled 11 to 12 days after vaccination. Every receptor here comes from a man between 50 and 59 years old who received an inactivated influenza vaccine. Each CDR3 is given with its conserved first and last residue. The D gene is left open where the match is weak. Size is stated for part of the rows, as once, few or many counts, or as a class when the clone is expanded.

length,V,size,J,D,CDR3,DNA
15,TRBV6-1,.,TRBJ1-4,.,CASTRPGTVNEKLFF,TGTGCCAGCACGAGACCCGGGACGGTAAATGAAAAACTGTTTTTT
18,TRBV28,.,TRBJ2-1,TRBD2,CASRDSGRSSSSYNEQFF,TGTGCCAGCAGGGACAGCGGGAGGTCCTCTAGCTCCTACAATGAGCAGTTCTTC
14,TRBV12-3/TRBV12-4,.,TRBJ2-7,.,CASSLRMGFGEQYF,TGTGCCAGCAGCCTACGTATGGGATTTGGCGAGCAGTACTTC
15,TRBV7-3,.,TRBJ2-3,.,CASSPTRRGTDTQYF,TGTGCCAGCAGCCCAACGCGGAGGGGGACCGATACGCAGTATTTT
15,TRBV7-8,few,TRBJ2-7,TRBD1,CASSLAETGYYEQYF,TGTGCCAGCAGCTTAGCTGAGACAGGGTACTACGAGCAGTACTTC
16,TRBV5-1,few,TRBJ2-3,.,CASSLGESLGTDTQYF,TGCGCCAGCAGCTTGGGAGAGAGCCTCGGCACAGATACGCAGTATTTT
14,TRBV7-9,few,TRBJ1-2,TRBD1,CASSLAPTGEGYTF,TGTGCCAGCAGCTTAGCGCCAACAGGGGAGGGCTACACCTTC
15,TRBV5-1,many,TRBJ2-7,.,CASSLAGASDYEQYF,TGCGCCAGCAGCTTGGCTGGCGCGTCCGACTACGAGCAGTACTTC
16,TRBV3-1,.,TRBJ2-3,.,CASSQDLWTVRNTQYF,TGTGCCAGCAGCCAAGATCTATGGACCGTTAGAAATACGCAGTATTTT
15,TRBV12-3/TRBV12-4,.,TRBJ2-1,TRBD2,CASSLAGLEYNEQFF,TGTGCCAGCAGTTTAGCTGGACTAGAGTACAATGAGCAGTTCTTC
16,TRBV7-9,few,TRBJ2-1,TRBD2,CASSPRGTSGRNEQFF,TGTGCCAGCAGCCCAAGAGGGACTAGCGGGAGGAATGAGCAGTTCTTC
16,TRBV6-1,few,TRBJ2-2,TRBD2,CASSPLGGLGTGELFF,TGTGCCAGCAGTCCCCTCGGGGGACTAGGCACAGGGGAGCTGTTTTTT
13,TRBV7-9,.,TRBJ2-3,.,CASRDSFTDTQYF,TGTGCCAGCCGGGATTCCTTCACAGATACGCAGTATTTT
13,TRBV19,many,TRBJ2-3,.,CASSMRMTDTQYF,TGTGCCAGTAGTATGAGGATGACAGATACGCAGTATTTT
14,TRBV5-1,many,TRBJ2-7,.,CASSLKSSTYEQYF,TGCGCCAGCAGCTTGAAATCTTCAACCTACGAGCAGTACTTC
15,TRBV12-3/TRBV12-4,many,TRBJ1-2,.,CASSSAPGTPWGYTF,TGTGCCAGCAGTTCTGCTCCCGGGACTCCGTGGGGCTACACCTTC
15,TRBV6-5,.,TRBJ2-1,.,CASSYGGVHYNEQFF,TGTGCCAGCAGTTACGGGGGAGTCCACTACAATGAGCAGTTCTTC
16,TRBV5-1,few,TRBJ2-2,TRBD1,CASSLGTGFFDGELFF,TGCGCCAGCAGCTTGGGGACAGGGTTTTTCGACGGGGAGCTGTTTTTT
17,TRBV10-3,few,TRBJ1-2,.,CAISDDGGSYANYGYTF,TGTGCCATCAGTGATGACGGCGGGTCGTACGCTAACTATGGCTACACCTTC
14,TRBV27,few,TRBJ2-2,.,CASSLLGSTGELFF,TGTGCCAGCAGTTTGCTAGGGTCTACCGGGGAGCTGTTTTTT
15,TRBV7-6,.,TRBJ1-6,.,CASSLAGSYNSPLHF,TGTGCCAGCAGCTTGGCCGGCTCCTATAATTCACCCCTCCACTTT
17,TRBV6-2/TRBV6-3,.,TRBJ2-1,.,CASSYGRASHSYNEQFF,TGTGCCAGCAGTTACGGGCGGGCCAGCCACTCCTACAATGAGCAGTTCTTC
12,TRBV4-3,few,TRBJ2-1,.,CASSQELNEQFF,TGCGCCAGCAGCCAAGAATTAAATGAGCAGTTCTTC
16,TRBV12-3/TRBV12-4,few,TRBJ1-4,.,CASSDSKDATNEKLFF,TGTGCCAGCAGCGACTCCAAAGACGCAACTAATGAAAAACTGTTTTTT
16,TRBV11-2,many,TRBJ2-2,.,CASSLDPGTGAGELFF,TGTGCCAGCAGCTTAGATCCTGGGACCGGGGCCGGGGAGCTGTTTTTT
16,TRBV7-9,few,TRBJ2-3,TRBD2,CASSLALAGDTDTQYF,TGTGCCAGCAGCTTAGCACTAGCGGGAGACACAGATACGCAGTATTTT
13,TRBV7-9,few,TRBJ2-3,.,CASSLPLADTQYF,TGTGCCAGCAGCCTCCCCCTAGCCGATACGCAGTATTTT
15,TRBV29-1,few,TRBJ2-3,.,CSGEDSLASTDTQYF,TGCAGCGGGGAGGACAGCCTAGCGAGCACAGATACGCAGTATTTT
13,TRBV5-6,many,TRBJ2-7,.,CASSLDPGAEQYF,TGTGCCAGCAGCTTGGATCCGGGAGCCGAGCAGTACTTC
16,TRBV6-2/TRBV6-3,few,TRBJ2-2,TRBD2,CASTRPPGLASGELFF,TGTGCCAGCACACGACCCCCGGGACTAGCCTCCGGGGAGCTGTTTTTT
14,TRBV20-1,few,TRBJ2-7,.,CSARVVRGTYEQYF,TGCAGTGCTAGAGTGGTTCGGGGGACCTACGAGCAGTACTTC
15,TRBV6-1,.,TRBJ1-1,.,CASRQQWREDTEAFF,TGTGCCAGCAGACAACAGTGGAGGGAGGACACTGAAGCTTTCTTT
14,TRBV6-2/TRBV6-3,few,TRBJ2-1,.,CASDKRGNYNEQFF,TGTGCCAGCGACAAGCGAGGTAACTACAATGAGCAGTTCTTC
20,TRBV4-3,few,TRBJ2-2,TRBD2,CASSQDPASGRGRNTGELFF,TGCGCCAGCAGCCAAGATCCGGCTAGCGGGAGAGGGCGGAACACCGGGGAGCTGTTTTTT
15,TRBV2,many,TRBJ2-1,TRBD1,CASSAWDRTYNEQFF,TGTGCCAGCAGTGCTTGGGACAGAACCTACAATGAGCAGTTCTTC